This record concerns one TCR beta chain sequence. Its antigen has not been determined. There are no base qualities to consult, and no much larger clone falls within one base. The trial excluded patients who had a history of autoimmune disease or who were on systemic immunosuppression. Peripheral blood for TCR sequencing was collected from all dose cohorts at baseline, on cycle 4 day 1, and on cycle 7 day 1. Samples were obtained from an open-label, multicenter, first-in-human phase I dose-escalation trial of ivuxolimab. Adults with locally advanced or metastatic head and neck squamous cell, hepatocellular, melanoma or renal cell carcinoma were enrolled in the trial. Before TCR sequencing, CD4+ T cells and CD8+ T cells from peripheral blood were sorted into separate populations. The CDR3 runs 15 amino acids, cysteine and phenylalanine included. Of all the DNA, just the CDR3 is kept, 45 bases in frame from base 1. V and J lose 6 bases and 4 bases, and a span of 15 bases separates them. The germline V gene gives CDR1 as MNHEY and CDR2 as SVGAGI.

Genomic DNA was isolated from the sorted cells so that the TCRbeta CDR3 region could be sequenced. The immunoSEQ Assay was used to sequence the TCRbeta CDR3 regions. The clones in this table, taken by TCRdb from immuneACCESS, are in-frame only. Not every clone is retained; where verified, under half of the shortfall comes from an unresolved V gene, and the cause of the rest is unknown. This sample lists tens of thousands of clones; roughly nine tenths were detected once. Together, the top ten hold 2% to 3% of the sample. These data come from a study of OX40 agonist ivuxolimab in advanced cancers. Background on the whole study: The costimulatory receptor OX40 (CD134) was targeted by ivuxolimab, a fully human IgG2 agonistic monoclonal antibody. Intravenous ivuxolimab was administered to patients every 2 weeks at six dose levels: 0.01, 0.1, 0.3, 1.5, 3 and 10 mg/kg. Of the roughly 54 dose-escalation patients, hepatocellular carcinoma was present in approximately 20, melanoma in approximately 15, renal cell carcinoma in 9 and head and neck cancer in 9. In the dose-escalation cohort, more than 75% of patients were male, and the mean age was roughly 60 years, with a range of roughly 23 to 85. Prior anti-PD-1, anti-PD-L1 or anti-CTLA-4 therapy was permitted, and about 40% of dose-escalation patients had received checkpoint inhibitors. Partial responses were achieved by three dose-escalation patients, of whom one had hepatocellular carcinoma and two had cutaneous melanoma. The point of sequencing TCRbeta in the periphery was to test whether ivuxolimab changed TCR sequence diversity and drove clonal T-cell expansion. The paper reports the monotherapy dose-escalation portion (N of about 52 patients) of the phase I ivuxolimab trial. Study-wide findings and limitations: Clonal expansion of both CD4+ and CD8+ blood T cells was observed from baseline to week 6 at doses 0.1 to 3.0 mg/kg. The antigen specificity of the peripheral T cells that underwent clonal expansion was not determined. On average, CD8+ T cells showed more expanded clones than CD4+ T cells after ivuxolimab. Low levels of normalized T-cell clonal expansion were also seen in some patients who did not respond. In the 0.1-3.0 mg/kg groups, partial responders were among the patients with the lowest normalized peripheral clonal expansion, particularly in CD8+ T cells.

The sequence derives from an adult with an advanced solid tumor such as melanoma, head and neck, liver or kidney cancer. The rearrangement joined TRBV6-5 to TRBJ1-4; a tentative D call is TRBD1 (6 bases match). The sequencing here drew on CD4+ or CD8+ T cells sorted from blood, taken in a trial of the OX40 agonist ivuxolimab. The CDR3 region: CASRLTQGLNEKLFF. The sequenced DNA: TGTGCCAGCAGGTTAACCCAGGGGCTTAATGAAAAACTGTTTTTT.